These 10 T cell receptor beta chains were sequenced from one sample in a study of OX40 agonist ivuxolimab in advanced cancers. TCRdb keeps only in-frame clones here, not all; method: immunoSEQ multiplex PCR. The data show around 48,000 clones, around 84% seen once. Sequenced material: CD4+ or CD8+ T cells sorted from blood, taken in a trial of the OX40 agonist ivuxolimab. Every receptor here comes from an adult with an advanced solid tumor such as melanoma, head and neck, liver or kidney cancer.

The DNA for the CDR3 is TGTGCCAGCAGTACGACAGGGGGTACTCAGCCCCAGCATTTT. Its protein product is CASSTTGGTQPQHF. V and J are TRBV25-1 and TRBJ1-5, with 9 bases lining up with TRBD1. J lost 6 bases, V lost 5 bases, and 5 bases had no gene match. The length of the CDR3 is 14 residues. Germline CDR1 reads MGHDK; CDR2 reads SYGVNS.

This clone was recorded a few times. This chain joins TRBV7-9 and TRBJ2-7; possible D gene TRBD1, 6 bases. Trimming took 4 bases from V and 7 from J, leaving 14 bases between them. Germline V gene sequence: CDR1 SEHNR, CDR2 FQNEAQ (reference sequence). This CDR3 has 13 amino acids. CDR3 coding DNA: TGTGCCAGCAGCTCACAAATCGACAGGGAGCAGTACTTC. Translating gives CASSSQIDREQYF. Using reference TRBV7-9 and TRBJ2-7 for the parts outside the CDR3, the full variable domain is DTGVSQNPRHKITKRGQNVTFRCDPISEHNRLYWYRQTLGQGPEFLTYFQNEAQLEKSRLLSDRFSAERPKGSFSTLEIQRTEQGDSAMYLCASSSQIDREQYFGPGTRLTVT.

This chain links TRBV6-1 with TRBJ1-2; no reliable D call. The ends were cut back, 4 bases at V and 8 bases at J, with 17 bases in the middle. This CDR3 has 14 residues. Germline V gives CDR1 MNHNS, CDR2 SASEGT. In DNA form, the CDR3 reads TGTGCCAGCAGTGCTCGTACTGGACTGGGGGGCTACACCTTC. This gives the protein CASSARTGLGGYTF.

This clone was seen once. The CDR3 spells CASSLLTDTQYF. The CDR3 region has the DNA TGTGCCAGCAGCCTCCTTACAGATACGCAGTATTTT. The chain employs TRBV28 and TRBJ2-3; no definite D call. CDR1 MDHEN and CDR2 SYDVKM come from the germline V gene. The ends were cut back, 6 bases at V and 3 bases at J, with 7 bases in the middle. The CDR3 spans 12 residues.

This chain connects TRBV19 to TRBJ2-1, with TRBD2 as a possible D gene (6 bases). CDR3 length: 15 residues. Trimming left V 5 bases short and J 0 bases short, with 11 bases between. Germline V gene data show CDR1 as LNHDA and CDR2 as SQIVND (reference sequence). CDR3 protein: CASSPAGNSYNEQFF. In nucleotides, the CDR3 is TGTGCCAGTAGTCCCGCGGGAAACTCCTACAATGAGCAGTTCTTC. Variable domain in full (rest from reference TRBV19 and TRBJ2-1): DGGITQSPKYLFRKEGQNVTLSCEQNLNHDAMYWYRQDPGQGLRLIYYSQIVNDFQKGDIAEGYSVSREKKESFPLTVTSAQKNPTAFYLCASSPAGNSYNEQFFGPGTRLTVL.

In DNA, the CDR3 is TGTGCCAGCAGTTTGACAGGGAAGGAGACCCAGTACTTC. Residues: CASSLTGKETQYF. The genes are TRBV28 and TRBJ2-5; 7 bases fit TRBD1. With 3 bases clipped from V and 5 bases from J, the junction kept 3 bases outside the gene matches. This CDR3 comprises 13 residues. Per the germline V gene, CDR1 is MDHEN and CDR2 is SYDVKM.

J is TRBJ2-3 and V is TRBV19, with D perhaps matching TRBD2 (5 bases). Germline CDR1 LNHDA, CDR2 SQIVND (reference sequence). V was cut by 3 bases and J by 4 bases, with 11 bases left in between. There are 14 residues in the CDR3. The CDR3 loop is CASSIGGSPDTQYF. In nucleotides, the CDR3 is TGTGCCAGTAGTATTGGAGGTAGCCCAGATACGCAGTATTTT.

The chain has TRBV7-6 and TRBJ2-1, with 9 bases aligning to TRBD2. The CDR3 is 19 residues long. Germline V gives CDR1 SGHVS, CDR2 FNYEAQ. V gave up 5 bases and J gave up 4 bases; unmatched junction bases: 18. Here the CDR3 DNA reads TGTGCCAGCAGCCCACACGTTAGCGGGAGTGGGTGGGGGTACAATGAGCAGTTCTTC. It codes for CASSPHVSGSGWGYNEQFF.

The chain is built from TRBV5-4 and TRBJ1-1; D is uncertain. Germline V gives CDR1 SGHNT, CDR2 YYREEE (reference sequence). This CDR3 contains 13 residues. V was cut by 2 bases and J by 1 base, with 6 bases left in between. CDR3 sequence (DNA): TGTGCCAGCAGCTTCACAGCGAACACTGAAGCTTTCTTT. Translated, it gives CASSFTANTEAFF.

V usage is TRBV4-2 and J usage is TRBJ2-7; D not resolved. CDR1 and CDR2 (germline): LGHNA, YNFKEQ. CDR3 length: 15 amino acids. V was trimmed by 5 bases and J by 0 bases, leaving 14 bases between them. Here the CDR3 reads CASSVSSRSSYEQYF. CDR3 in DNA: TGTGCCAGCAGCGTCTCCAGCAGGTCCTCCTACGAGCAGTACTTC.